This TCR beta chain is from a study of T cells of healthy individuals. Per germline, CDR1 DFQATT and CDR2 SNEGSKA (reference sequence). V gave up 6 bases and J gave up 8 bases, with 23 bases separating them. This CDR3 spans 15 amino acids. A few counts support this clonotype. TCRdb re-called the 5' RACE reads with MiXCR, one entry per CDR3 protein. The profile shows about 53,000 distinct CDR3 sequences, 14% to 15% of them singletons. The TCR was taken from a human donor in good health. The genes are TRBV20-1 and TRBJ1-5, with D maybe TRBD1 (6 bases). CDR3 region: CSAKGQSSIREPQHF. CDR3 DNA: TGCAGTGCCAAAGGACAGAGCAGCATCCGGGAGCCCCAGCATTTT.